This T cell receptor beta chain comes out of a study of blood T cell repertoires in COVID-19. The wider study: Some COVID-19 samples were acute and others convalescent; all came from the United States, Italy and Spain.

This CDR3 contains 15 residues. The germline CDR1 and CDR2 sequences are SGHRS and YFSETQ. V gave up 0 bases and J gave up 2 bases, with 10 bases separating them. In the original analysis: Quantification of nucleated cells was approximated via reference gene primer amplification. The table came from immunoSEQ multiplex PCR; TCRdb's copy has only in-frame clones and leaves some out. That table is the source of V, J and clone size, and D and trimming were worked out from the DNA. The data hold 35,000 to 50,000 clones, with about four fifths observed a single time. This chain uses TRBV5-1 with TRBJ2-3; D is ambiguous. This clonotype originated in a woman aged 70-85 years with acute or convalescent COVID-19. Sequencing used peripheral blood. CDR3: CASSLASPTTDTQYF. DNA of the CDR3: TGCGCCAGCAGCTTGGCCTCCCCTACCACAGATACGCAGTATTTT.